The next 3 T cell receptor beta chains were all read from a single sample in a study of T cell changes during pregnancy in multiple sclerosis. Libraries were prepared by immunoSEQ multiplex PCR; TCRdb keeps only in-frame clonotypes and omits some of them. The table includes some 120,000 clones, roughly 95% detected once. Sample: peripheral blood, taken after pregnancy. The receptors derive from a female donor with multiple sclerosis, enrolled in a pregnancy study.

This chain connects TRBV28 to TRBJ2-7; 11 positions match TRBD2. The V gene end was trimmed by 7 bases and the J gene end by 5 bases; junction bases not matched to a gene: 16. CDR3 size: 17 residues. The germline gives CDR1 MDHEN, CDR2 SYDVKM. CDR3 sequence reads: CASTPWDPTSGTNEQYF. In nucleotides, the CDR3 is TGTGCCAGCACCCCCTGGGATCCGACTAGCGGGACGAACGAGCAGTACTTC.

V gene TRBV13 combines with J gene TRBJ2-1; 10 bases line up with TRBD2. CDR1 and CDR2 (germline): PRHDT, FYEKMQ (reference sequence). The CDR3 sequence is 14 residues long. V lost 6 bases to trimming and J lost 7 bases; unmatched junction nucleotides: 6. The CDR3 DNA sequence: TGTGCCAGCAGTTTCGGACTAGCGGATAATGAGCAGTTCTTC. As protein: CASSFGLADNEQFF.

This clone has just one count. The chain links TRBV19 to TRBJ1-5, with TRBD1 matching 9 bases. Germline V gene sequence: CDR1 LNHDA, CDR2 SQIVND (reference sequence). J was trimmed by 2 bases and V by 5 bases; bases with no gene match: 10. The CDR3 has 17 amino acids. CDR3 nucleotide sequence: TGTGCCAGTAGTGCCGGGGACAGGGCCGTCGGCAATCAGCCCCAGCATTTT. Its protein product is CASSAGDRAVGNQPQHF.